The sequence of this TCR beta chain was determined in a study of cytomegalovirus exposure and HLA in healthy donors. CDR3 size: 14 residues. V gave up 6 bases and J gave up 2 bases; unmatched junction bases: 4. Germline V gene lookup returns CDR1 MNHEY and CDR2 SVGAGI. PCR amplification relied on 60 Vbeta primers (plus 13 Jbeta primers). Assay: immunoSEQ multiplex PCR; the TCRdb copy retains only in-frame clones and omits some. The data contain 120,000 to 150,000 clones, over 70% of them singletons. Notes on the study in general: In an earlier analysis, in some 500 donors, most V segments appeared productive either ~87% or ~30% of the time.

A note on this clone: As yet, its antigen is unknown.

Sequenced sample: PBMCs. The chain combines TRBV6-5 with TRBJ2-7; the match to TRBD1 covers 10 bases. This sequence originates from a woman between 40 and 55 years old in good health and CMV-seronegative. The CDR3 DNA reads as TGTGCCAGCAGGTACGGGACAGGGGCCTACGAGCAGTACTTC. Translation gives CASRYGTGAYEQYF.